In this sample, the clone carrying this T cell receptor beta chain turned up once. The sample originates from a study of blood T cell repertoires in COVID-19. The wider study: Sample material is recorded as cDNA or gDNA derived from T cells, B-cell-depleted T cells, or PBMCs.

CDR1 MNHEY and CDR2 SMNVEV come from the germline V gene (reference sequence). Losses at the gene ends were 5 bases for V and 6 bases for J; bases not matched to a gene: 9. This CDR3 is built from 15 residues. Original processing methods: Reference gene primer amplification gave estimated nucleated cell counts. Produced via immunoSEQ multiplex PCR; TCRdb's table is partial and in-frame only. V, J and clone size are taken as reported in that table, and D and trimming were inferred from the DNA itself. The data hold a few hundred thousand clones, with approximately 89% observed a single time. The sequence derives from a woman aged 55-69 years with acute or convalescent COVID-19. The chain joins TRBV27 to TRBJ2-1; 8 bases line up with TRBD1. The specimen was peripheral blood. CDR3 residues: CASSIKSGTGNEQFF. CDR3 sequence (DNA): TGTGCCAGCAGTATAAAATCCGGGACAGGCAATGAGCAGTTCTTC.